This is a list of T cell receptor beta chains from one sample in a study of TIL therapy for anti-PD-1-resistant metastatic lung cancer. Using immunoSEQ multiplex PCR, the repertoire was profiled, and TCRdb retains in-frame clones only, with some absent. The sample yields roughly 57,000 clones, 75% to 85% seen once. The starting material was blood, obtained at baseline. Every receptor here comes from a person between 25 and 80 years old with non-small cell lung cancer. The CDR3 runs from the conserved cysteine through the conserved F or W. A D gene is named only where the DNA matches it firmly. Size is omitted from some rows. Given values are once, few, many or a class for expanded clones.

15 | TRBJ1-3 | few | - | TRBV9 | TGTGCCAGCAGCGCGGGGGGTGTTGGTGGAAACACCATATATTTT | CASSAGGVGGNTIYF
15 | TRBJ1-5 | once | - | TRBV6-2/TRBV6-3 | TGTGCCAGCAGTTACCTGGGCGGTAAGCATCAGCCCCAGCATTTT | CASSYLGGKHQPQHF
14 | TRBJ2-3 | - | - | TRBV19 | TGTGCCAGTAGGGCCCCAGGGAGCACAGATACGCAGTATTTT | CASRAPGSTDTQYF
15 | TRBJ1-5 | few | - | TRBV19 | TGTGCCAGTAGTATGTTTTTGGGCAGAGATCAGCCCCAGCATTTT | CASSMFLGRDQPQHF
15 | TRBJ2-3 | - | - | TRBV4-1 | TGCGCCAGCAGCCAAGGCAGAGGGGGCACAGATACGCAGTATTTT | CASSQGRGGTDTQYF
12 | TRBJ1-1 | - | - | TRBV13 | TGTGCCAGCAGTCCAGGTGGCACTGAAGCTTTCTTT | CASSPGGTEAFF
12 | TRBJ2-7 | once | TRBD2 | TRBV11-1 | TGTGCCAGCAGCTGGGGGGGCTACGAGCAGTACTTC | CASSWGGYEQYF
12 | TRBJ1-4 | - | - | TRBV4-1 | TGCGCCAGCAGCCAAGTTAATGCGGGTTTGTTTTTT | CASSQVNAGLFF
16 | TRBJ1-5 | - | - | TRBV4-1 | TGCGCCAGCAGCCAAGATGTCCTGGGGAGCAATCAGCCCCAGCATTTT | CASSQDVLGSNQPQHF
11 | TRBJ2-1 | - | - | TRBV18 | TGTGCCAGCTCCCTTGTCAATGAGCAGTTCTTC | CASSLVNEQFF
13 | TRBJ2-4 | - | - | TRBV7-9 | TGTGCCAGCAGCTTAAGGTCTGAAAACATTCAGTACTTC | CASSLRSENIQYF
14 | TRBJ2-3 | few | - | TRBV2 | TGTGCCAGCAGTGAAGTCGTTTTCACAGATACGCAGTATTTT | CASSEVVFTDTQYF
13 | TRBJ1-5 | - | - | TRBV2 | TGTGCCAGCACCTCACAGGGACGGCAGCCCCAGCATTTT | CASTSQGRQPQHF
16 | TRBJ1-2 | - | - | TRBV3-1/TRBV3-2 | TGTGCCAGCAGCCAAGATCGAGCGGGGGGAAGAGTCGGCTACACCTTC | CASSQDRAGGRVGYTF
16 | TRBJ2-2 | - | TRBD2 | TRBV18 | TGTGCCAGCTCACCACTCGCGGGAGGCCCCACCGGGGAGCTGTTTTTT | CASSPLAGGPTGELFF
15 | TRBJ2-7 | few | - | TRBV18 | TGTGCCAGCTCACCACCCAACAGGGAAAAAGCAGGGGAGTACTTC | CASSPPNREKAGEYF
16 | TRBJ2-5 | - | TRBD2 | TRBV11-3 | TGTGCCAGCAGCCAAGGGACTAGCGGGGGTAAAGAGACCCAGTACTTC | CASSQGTSGGKETQYF
13 | TRBJ2-7 | - | TRBD2 | TRBV28 | TGTGCCAGCAGTTTGGGACTAGCGGGGGGTGGGTACTTC | CASSLGLAGGGYF
17 | TRBJ2-7 | few | - | TRBV28 | TGTGCCAGCAGTAGCTCAGGTATTCAGGGAGGTTTGTACGAGCAGTACTTC | CASSSSGIQGGLYEQYF
16 | TRBJ2-1 | few | - | TRBV19 | TGTGCCAGTAGTTCCCAATTAGCGGAGTTCTACAATGAGCAGTTCTTC | CASSSQLAEFYNEQFF
16 | TRBJ1-2 | - | TRBD1 | TRBV28 | TGTGCCAGCAGTTCACAGGGGTCTCTAAGGAACTATGGCTACACCTTC | CASSSQGSLRNYGYTF
14 | TRBJ2-7 | - | - | TRBV6-7 | TGTGCCAGCAGTTACTCACAGTCCGGCTACGAGCAGTACTTC | CASSYSQSGYEQYF
12 | TRBJ2-1 | - | - | TRBV28 | TGTGCCAGCCGGAGCGGCGACAATGAGCAGTTCTTC | CASRSGDNEQFF
16 | TRBJ2-1 | - | - | TRBV4-3 | TGCGCCAGCAGCCAAGATTGGGCAGGTCCCTACAATGAGCAGTTCTTC | CASSQDWAGPYNEQFF
13 | TRBJ1-1 | - | - | TRBV7-9 | TGTGCCAGCAGCTTAGTCAGGGACGCTGAAGCTTTCTTT | CASSLVRDAEAFF
17 | TRBJ2-2 | - | TRBD1 | TRBV3-1/TRBV3-2 | TGTGCCAGCAGCCAAGATCAAGGGACAGTGAACACCGGGGAGCTGTTTTTT | CASSQDQGTVNTGELFF
13 | TRBJ1-1 | - | - | TRBV7-2 | TGTGCCAGCAGCCCCTTGGAGGGAACTGAAGCTTTCTTT | CASSPLEGTEAFF
12 | TRBJ2-1 | - | - | TRBV10-3 | TGTGCCATCAGTGGGCGGCACGATGAGCAGTTCTTC | CAISGRHDEQFF
15 | TRBJ1-4 | - | - | TRBV5-1 | TGCGCCAGCAGCTTGTATCCAGGGCGAAATGAAAAACTGTTTTTT | CASSLYPGRNEKLFF
13 | TRBJ1-2 | - | - | TRBV10-3 | TGTGCCATCAGTGGGACAGCCTCGCTTGGCTACACCTTC | CAISGTASLGYTF
12 | TRBJ2-7 | - | - | TRBV29-1 | TGCAGCGTTGGGGGGGACTCATACGAGCAGTACTTC | CSVGGDSYEQYF
14 | TRBJ2-7 | - | - | TRBV7-9 | TGTGCCAGCAGCTCAACTTGGAGCTCCTACGAGCAGTACTTC | CASSSTWSSYEQYF
12 | TRBJ2-3 | - | - | TRBV7-2 | TGTGCCAGCAGCCACTTCCGGGATACGCAGTATTTT | CASSHFRDTQYF
12 | TRBJ1-4 | - | - | TRBV28 | TGTGCCAGCAGTTTATTCGCTGAAAAACTGTTTTTT | CASSLFAEKLFF
14 | TRBJ2-5 | - | - | TRBV6-5 | TGTGCCAGCAGTTACCGGGCTCACAAAGAGACCCAGTACTTC | CASSYRAHKETQYF
14 | TRBJ2-3 | once | - | TRBV2 | TGTGCCAGCACCTTCCCTGCTCTCCAGGATACGCAGTATTTT | CASTFPALQDTQYF
11 | TRBJ1-1 | few | TRBD1 | TRBV12-3/TRBV12-4 | TGTGCCAGCAGCCTCAACAGGGGCGCTTTCTTT | CASSLNRGAFF
15 | TRBJ1-6 | - | TRBD1 | TRBV7-6 | TGTGCCAGCAGCTCCAGGACAGGGGGCGAAGCACCCCTCCACTTT | CASSSRTGGEAPLHF
11 | TRBJ2-5 | - | - | TRBV7-3 | TGTGCCAAAAAGGAGAGGGAGACCCAGTACTTC | CAKKERETQYF
14 | TRBJ1-5 | - | - | TRBV3-1/TRBV3-2 | TGTGCCAGCAGCCAAGCGGTGGGGGAACAGCCCCAGCATTTT | CASSQAVGEQPQHF
15 | TRBJ2-1 | - | TRBD2 | TRBV2 | TGTGCCAGCACCCTGACTAGCGGGGGGGACAATGAGCAGTTCTTC | CASTLTSGGDNEQFF
15 | TRBJ2-4 | - | TRBD2 | TRBV7-6 | TGTGCCAGCAGCTCCTTTTCTAGCGGGAGGTCCATTCAGTACTTC | CASSSFSSGRSIQYF
15 | TRBJ2-7 | - | TRBD2 | TRBV28 | TGTGCCAGCAGTTCGAGAGCGGGAGGGCCCTACGAGCAGTACTTC | CASSSRAGGPYEQYF
14 | TRBJ2-7 | - | - | TRBV28 | TGTGCCAGCAGTTTGAGACAGCCGTCCTACGAGCAGTACTTC | CASSLRQPSYEQYF